The sequence of this T cell receptor (beta chain) was determined in a study of PD-1 blockade in classical Hodgkin lymphoma. Findings and caveats of the study: When set against healthy donors, newly diagnosed patients were reported to show lower baseline TCR diversity. The CD4+ diversity rise by C4D1 was clearest in complete responders.

With regard to this clone: The target antigen is unknown.

From germline, CDR1 is SGHRS and CDR2 YFSETQ. The CDR3 totals 11 residues. V gave up 6 bases and J gave up 6 bases, with 7 bases separating them. Assay: immunoSEQ multiplex PCR; the TCRdb copy retains only in-frame clones and omits some. The sample lists 20,000 to 25,000 clones, roughly 80% occurring once. Time point indicated: cycle 4 day 1 (C4D1), after 5 to 7 weeks of nivolumab. Every patient was affected by relapse after autologous stem cell transplantation, while exposure to brentuximab vedotin was not uniform. The specimen was peripheral blood mononuclear cells (PBMCs), collected before the fourth cycle of nivolumab. The genes are TRBV5-1 and TRBJ2-1, with no clear D. The TCR originated in a human donor with classical Hodgkin lymphoma. CDR3: CASTDVNEQFF. CDR3 sequence (DNA): TGCGCCAGCACAGACGTCAATGAGCAGTTCTTC.